Listed here are 6 T cell receptor beta chains from one sample, sequenced in a study of shared clonotypes between healthy human individuals (dated by TCRdb to about 2020). CD8 naive samples were CD45RO-negative cells positively selected for CCR7, giving a CD45RA+CCR7+ population that excluded TemRA cells. Libraries were prepared through the immunoSEQ multiplex PCR assay. TCRdb's version of the immuneACCESS table is confined to in-frame rearrangements and falls short of the full clone set. An unresolved V gene accounts for under half of the shortfall where checked; the remainder is of unknown origin. Recorded for this sample are about 870,000 clones; around 92% of them occurred a single time. Nearly 25% of the sample is in the top ten clones. The material sequenced was naive CD8+ T cells sorted from blood. The sample's cell subset or site label, in plain terms: CD45RA+CCR7+. The receptors originated from a man under 40 in good health.

The chain recombines TRBV7-8 with TRBJ2-3, with 11 nucleotides matching TRBD2. V gave up 4 bases and J gave up 1 base; unmatched junction bases: 1. CDR1 and CDR2 from the germline V gene are SGHVS and FQNEAQ. This CDR3 region has 15 residues. The CDR3 here is CASSSLAGGTDTQYF. In nucleotides, the CDR3 is TGTGCCAGCAGCTCACTAGCGGGAGGCACAGATACGCAGTATTTT.

The J gene is TRBJ2-4, the V gene TRBV30; D remains unclear. The CDR3 is 15 residues long. V was shortened by 3 bases and J by 3 bases, with 15 bases between the two germline ends. In germline, CDR1 is GTSNPN, CDR2 SVGIG (reference sequence). CDR3 amino acids: CAWSDGDRVKNIQYF. CDR3 bases: TGTGCCTGGAGCGATGGGGATCGGGTCAAAAACATTCAGTACTTC. The full variable domain, its missing parts supplied by reference TRBV30 and TRBJ2-4, is SQTIHQWPATLVQPVGSPLSLECTVEGTSNPNLYWYRQAAGRGLQLLFYSVGIGQISSEVPQNLSASRPQDRQFILSSKKLLLSDSGFYLCAWSDGDRVKNIQYFGAGTRLSVL.

The rearrangement links TRBV29-1 to TRBJ2-6; 9 bases map to TRBD1. V shed 3 bases, J shed 1 base, and the junction held 10 bases outside the gene matches. The CDR3 runs 18 residues. Germline assignment: CDR1 SQVTM and CDR2 ANQGSEA. This chain's CDR3 is CSVEFFGDRASGANVLTF. CDR3 nucleotides: TGCAGCGTTGAGTTTTTTGGGGACAGGGCGTCTGGGGCCAACGTCCTGACTTTC.

In this sample, this clone turned up once. The V call is TRBV28, the J call TRBJ1-1; D is undetermined. Trimming shortened V by 7 bases and J by 6 bases, and 15 bases separated the two germline ends. CDR1 and CDR2 from the germline V gene are MDHEN and SYDVKM. The CDR3 length is 13 residues. The CDR3: CASTDVDWSEAFF. Here the CDR3 DNA reads TGTGCCAGCACCGATGTGGATTGGTCTGAAGCTTTCTTT. Together with reference TRBV28 and TRBJ1-1, the CDR3 gives the full variable domain: DVKVTQSSRYLVKRTGEKVFLECVQDMDHENMFWYRQDPGLGLRLIYFSYDVKMKEKGDIPEGYSVSREKKERFSLILESASTNQTSMYLCASTDVDWSEAFFGQGTRLTVV.

The chain's CDR3 is CASSPSAGVTSYEQYF. The CDR3 DNA is TGTGCCAGCAGTCCCTCGGCAGGGGTGACCTCCTACGAGCAGTACTTC. The V gene is TRBV27, the J gene TRBJ2-7, with D perhaps TRBD1 (6 bases). From germline, CDR1 is MNHEY and CDR2 SMNVEV (reference sequence). CDR3 length: 16 amino acids. Deletions cut 5 bases from V and 0 bases from J, with 17 bases between.

This rearrangement joins TRBV27 to TRBJ1-5; the match to TRBD1 covers 7 bases. The CDR3 is 16 amino acids. Losses at the gene ends were 5 bases for V and 0 bases for J; bases not matched to a gene: 7. Germline-derived CDR1 and CDR2 are MNHEY and SMNVEV (reference sequence). This chain's CDR3 is CASSQWTGHSNQPQHF. The CDR3 DNA reads as TGTGCCAGCAGTCAATGGACAGGACATAGCAATCAGCCCCAGCATTTT.